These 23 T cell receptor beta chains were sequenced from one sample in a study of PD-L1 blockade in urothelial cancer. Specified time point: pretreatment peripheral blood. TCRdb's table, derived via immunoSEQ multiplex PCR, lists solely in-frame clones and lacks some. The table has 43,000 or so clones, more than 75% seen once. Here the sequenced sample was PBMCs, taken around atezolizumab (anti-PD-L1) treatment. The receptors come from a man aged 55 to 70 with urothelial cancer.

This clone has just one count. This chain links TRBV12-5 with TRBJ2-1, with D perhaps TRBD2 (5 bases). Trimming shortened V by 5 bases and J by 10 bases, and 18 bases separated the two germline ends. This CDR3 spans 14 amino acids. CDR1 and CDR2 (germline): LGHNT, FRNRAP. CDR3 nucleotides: TGTGCTAGTGGTGCGGACGGGAATTGGAGGGAGCAGTTCTTC. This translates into CASGADGNWREQFF.

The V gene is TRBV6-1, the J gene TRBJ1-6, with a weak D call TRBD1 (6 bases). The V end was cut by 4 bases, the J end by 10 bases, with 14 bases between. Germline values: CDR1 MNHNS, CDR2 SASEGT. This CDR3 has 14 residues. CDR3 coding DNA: TGTGCCAGCAGTGGCCAGGGTGGGGGCTCACCCCTCCACTTT. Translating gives CASSGQGGGSPLHF.

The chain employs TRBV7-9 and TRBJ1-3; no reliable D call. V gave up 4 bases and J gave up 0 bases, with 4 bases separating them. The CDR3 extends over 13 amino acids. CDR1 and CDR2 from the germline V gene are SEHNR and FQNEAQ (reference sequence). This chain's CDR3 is CASSWSSGNTIYF. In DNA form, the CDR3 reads TGTGCCAGCAGCTGGAGCTCTGGAAACACCATATATTTT. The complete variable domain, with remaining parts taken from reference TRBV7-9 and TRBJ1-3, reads DTGVSQNPRHKITKRGQNVTFRCDPISEHNRLYWYRQTLGQGPEFLTYFQNEAQLEKSRLLSDRFSAERPKGSFSTLEIQRTEQGDSAMYLCASSWSSGNTIYFGEGSWLTVV.

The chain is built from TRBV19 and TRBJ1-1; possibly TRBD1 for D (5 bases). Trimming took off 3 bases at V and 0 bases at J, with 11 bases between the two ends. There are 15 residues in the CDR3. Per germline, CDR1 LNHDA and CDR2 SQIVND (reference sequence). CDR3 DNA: TGTGCCAGTAGTATGTTGACAGTTTTGAACACTGAAGCTTTCTTT. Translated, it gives CASSMLTVLNTEAFF.

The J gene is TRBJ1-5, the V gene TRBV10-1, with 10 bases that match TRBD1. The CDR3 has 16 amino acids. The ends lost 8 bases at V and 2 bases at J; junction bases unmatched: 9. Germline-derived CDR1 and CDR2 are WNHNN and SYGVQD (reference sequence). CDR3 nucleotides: TGCGCCAGCGGGGTTATCGGACAGGGGGGCAATCAGCCCCAGCATTTT. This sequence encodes CASGVIGQGGNQPQHF.

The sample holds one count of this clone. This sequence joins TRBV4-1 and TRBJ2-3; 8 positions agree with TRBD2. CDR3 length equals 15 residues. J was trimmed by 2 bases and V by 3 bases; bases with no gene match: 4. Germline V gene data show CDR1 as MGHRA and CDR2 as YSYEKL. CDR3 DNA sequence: TGCGCCAGCAGCCAGGTAGCGGGGTACACAGATACGCAGTATTTT. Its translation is CASSQVAGYTDTQYF.

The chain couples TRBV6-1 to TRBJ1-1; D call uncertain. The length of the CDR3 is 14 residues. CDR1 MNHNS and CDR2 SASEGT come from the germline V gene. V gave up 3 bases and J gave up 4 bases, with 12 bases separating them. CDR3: CASSDRGLSTEAFF. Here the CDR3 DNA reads TGTGCCAGCAGTGACCGAGGACTTTCCACTGAAGCTTTCTTT.

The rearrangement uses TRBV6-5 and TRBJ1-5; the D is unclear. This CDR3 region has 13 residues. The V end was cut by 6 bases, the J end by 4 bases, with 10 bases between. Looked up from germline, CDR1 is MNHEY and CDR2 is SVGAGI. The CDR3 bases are TGTGCCAGCAGGATAAGCTTAAATCAGCCCCAGCATTTT. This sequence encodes CASRISLNQPQHF.

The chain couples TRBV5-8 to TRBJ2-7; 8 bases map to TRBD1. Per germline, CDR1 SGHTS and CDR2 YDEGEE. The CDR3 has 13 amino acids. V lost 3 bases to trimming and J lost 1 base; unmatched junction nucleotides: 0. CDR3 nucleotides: TGTGCCAGCAGCTACAGGGGGTCCTACGAGCAGTACTTC. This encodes CASSYRGSYEQYF.

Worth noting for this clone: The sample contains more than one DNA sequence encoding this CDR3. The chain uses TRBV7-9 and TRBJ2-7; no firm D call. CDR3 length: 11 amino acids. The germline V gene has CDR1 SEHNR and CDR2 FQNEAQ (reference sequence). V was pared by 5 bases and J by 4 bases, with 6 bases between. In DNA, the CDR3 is TGTGCCAGCAGCCCCGGGTACGAGCAGTACTTC. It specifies CASSPGYEQYF.

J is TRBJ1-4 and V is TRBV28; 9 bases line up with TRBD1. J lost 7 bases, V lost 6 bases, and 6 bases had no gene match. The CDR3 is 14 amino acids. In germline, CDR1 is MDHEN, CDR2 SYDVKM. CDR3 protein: CASSPTGGIEKLFF. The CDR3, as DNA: TGTGCCAGCAGCCCGACAGGGGGGATTGAAAAACTGTTTTTT.

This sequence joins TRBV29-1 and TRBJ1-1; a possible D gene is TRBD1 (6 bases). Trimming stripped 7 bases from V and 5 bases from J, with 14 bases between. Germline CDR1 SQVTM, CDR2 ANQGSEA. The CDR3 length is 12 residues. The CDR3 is CSAHIGQTEAFF. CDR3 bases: TGCAGCGCCCACATCGGACAGACTGAAGCTTTCTTT.

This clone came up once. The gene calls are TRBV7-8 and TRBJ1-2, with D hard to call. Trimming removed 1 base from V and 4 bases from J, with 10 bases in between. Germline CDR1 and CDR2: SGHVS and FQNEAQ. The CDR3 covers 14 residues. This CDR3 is CASSLDVEGYGYTF. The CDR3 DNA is TGTGCCAGCAGCTTAGATGTGGAGGGCTATGGCTACACCTTC.

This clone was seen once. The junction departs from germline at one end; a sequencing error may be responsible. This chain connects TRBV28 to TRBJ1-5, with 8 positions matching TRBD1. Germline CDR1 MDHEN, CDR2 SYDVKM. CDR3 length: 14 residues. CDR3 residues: CASSLSGGKQPQHF. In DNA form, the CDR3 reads TGTGCCAGCAGTTTATCAGGGGGCAAACAGCCCCAGCATTTT.

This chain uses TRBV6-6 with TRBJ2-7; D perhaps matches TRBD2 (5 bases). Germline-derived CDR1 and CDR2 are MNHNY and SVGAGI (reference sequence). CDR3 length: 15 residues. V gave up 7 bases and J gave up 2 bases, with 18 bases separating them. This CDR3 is CASTPRGRYAYEQYF. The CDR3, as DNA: TGTGCCAGCACCCCCAGAGGGCGGTACGCCTACGAGCAGTACTTC.

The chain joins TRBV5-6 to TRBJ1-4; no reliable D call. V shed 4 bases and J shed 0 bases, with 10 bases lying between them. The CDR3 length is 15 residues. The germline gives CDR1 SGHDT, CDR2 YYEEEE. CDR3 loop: CASSLKQPTNEKLFF. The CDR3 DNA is TGTGCCAGCAGCCTAAAACAGCCAACTAATGAAAAACTGTTTTTT.

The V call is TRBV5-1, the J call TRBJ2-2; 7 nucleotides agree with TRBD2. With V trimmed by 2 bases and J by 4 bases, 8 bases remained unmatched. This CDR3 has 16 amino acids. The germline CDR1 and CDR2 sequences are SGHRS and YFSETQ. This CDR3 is CASSLKVPGGTGELFF. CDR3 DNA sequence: TGCGCCAGCAGCTTAAAGGTCCCGGGGGGCACCGGGGAGCTGTTTTTT.

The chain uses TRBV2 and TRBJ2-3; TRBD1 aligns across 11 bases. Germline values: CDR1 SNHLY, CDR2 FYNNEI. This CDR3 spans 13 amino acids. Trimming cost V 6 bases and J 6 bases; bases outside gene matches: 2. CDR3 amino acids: CASRGQGGDTQYF. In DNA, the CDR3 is TGTGCCAGCAGGGGACAGGGGGGTGATACGCAGTATTTT.

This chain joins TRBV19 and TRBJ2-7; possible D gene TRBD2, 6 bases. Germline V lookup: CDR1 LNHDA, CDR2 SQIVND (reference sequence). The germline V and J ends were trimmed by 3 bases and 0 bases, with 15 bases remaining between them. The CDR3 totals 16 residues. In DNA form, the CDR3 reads TGTGCCAGTAGTATGCGGGGCGTTATGGGCTCCTACGAGCAGTACTTC. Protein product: CASSMRGVMGSYEQYF.

The CDR3 DNA reads TGTGCCAGCAGCTCCAACCGGGACAGGTACACAGATACGCAGTATTTT. Protein sequence: CASSSNRDRYTDTQYF. The V gene is TRBV11-3, the J gene TRBJ2-3; 8 bases align to TRBD1. The CDR3 has 16 amino acids. V dropped 4 bases and J dropped 2; count of bases not matched to a gene: 8. From germline, CDR1 is SGHNT and CDR2 YENEEA.

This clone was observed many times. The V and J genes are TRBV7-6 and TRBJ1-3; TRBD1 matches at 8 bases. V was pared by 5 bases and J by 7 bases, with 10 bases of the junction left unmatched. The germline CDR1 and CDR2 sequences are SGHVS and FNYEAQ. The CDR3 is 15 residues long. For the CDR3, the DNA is TGTGCCAGCAGCAACGACAGGGGAGGATTCAACACCATATATTTT. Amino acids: CASSNDRGGFNTIYF.

DNA for the CDR3: TGTGCCACCAGCAGAGATGTCGGGAGCTACGAGCAGTACTTC. It codes for CATSRDVGSYEQYF. This chain joins TRBV15 and TRBJ2-7; maybe TRBD2 (6 bases). The germline CDR1 and CDR2 sequences are LNHNV and YYDKDF (reference sequence). CDR3 length: 14 residues. Trimming removed 0 bases at V and 3 bases at J, with 9 bases between.

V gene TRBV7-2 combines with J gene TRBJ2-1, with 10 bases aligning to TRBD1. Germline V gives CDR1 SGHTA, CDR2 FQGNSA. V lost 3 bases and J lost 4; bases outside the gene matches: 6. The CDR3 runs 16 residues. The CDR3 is CASSFPGTGVYNEQFF. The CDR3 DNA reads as TGTGCCAGCAGCTTCCCTGGGACAGGGGTTTACAATGAGCAGTTCTTC.